These 2 T cell receptor beta chains originate from one sample sequenced in a study of T cell repertoires in cytomegalovirus infection. MiXCR, run by TCRdb on the reads, gives a single entry per CDR3 protein. The sample lists fewer than 550,000 distinct CDR3 sequences, approximately 15% occurring once. Specimen: CD8+ T cells from PBMCs. All receptors derive from a human donor in good health (CMV status not recorded). Some clones in this sample may be carry-over from other donors' samples.

This clonotype was picked up a small number of times. This chain uses TRBV19 with TRBJ2-5; D is undetermined. Trimming pared 10 bases from V and 5 bases from J, leaving 20 bases between. The CDR3 contains 14 residues. Per the germline V gene, CDR1 is LNHDA and CDR2 is SQIVND (reference sequence). CDR3 protein: CAILWVGRRETQYF. The CDR3 DNA reads TGTGCCATCTTATGGGTGGGCAGGCGCGAGACCCAGTACTTC.

The CDR3 region has the DNA TGTGCCAGCAGTTCAGACCCCGGGACGGTTATTAATGAAAAACTGTTTTTT. Amino acids: CASSSDPGTVINEKLFF. This chain links TRBV27 with TRBJ1-4, with TRBD1 as a possible D gene (5 bases). Germline CDR1 MNHEY, CDR2 SMNVEV (reference sequence). The CDR3 contains 17 residues. Trimming shortened V by 4 bases and J by 4 bases, and 19 bases separated the two germline ends. Drawing the rest from reference TRBV27 and TRBJ1-4, the complete variable domain is EAQVTQNPRYLITVTGKKLTVTCSQNMNHEYMSWYRQDPGLGLRQIYYSMNVEVTDKGDVPEGYKVSRKEKRNFPLILESPSPNQTSLYFCASSSDPGTVINEKLFFGSGTQLSVL.